The clone carrying this TCR beta chain has more than one count but fewer than ten. Sample time point: newly diagnosed GD, antithyroid drugs for less than 3 months. The TCR library was made from RNA that had been extracted from PBMCs in TRIzol. An endocrinology department located in Xi'an, China, was where the patients came from. According to the study, TCR beta libraries were built with iRepertoire HTBI primers and CDR3-region Arm-PCR. TCRdb re-called the multiplex PCR reads with MiXCR, one entry per CDR3 protein. The sample lists a few hundred thousand distinct CDR3 sequences; less than 15% were seen once. The data were taken from a study of regulatory T cells in long-lasting Graves disease. Germline V gene data show CDR1 as LGHDT and CDR2 as YNNKEL (reference sequence). The CDR3 consists of 15 residues. Trimming took off 1 base at V and 3 bases at J, with 10 bases between the two ends. These sequences were also reported in another study, on T cells in Graves' hyperthyroidism and ophthalmopathy. That work contributes: The hyperthyroidism patients had all been newly diagnosed, and their disease duration was under 2 months. Their ages ranged from 18 to 65 years.

This specimen consisted of peripheral blood mononuclear cells (PBMCs), obtained at new diagnosis, from a patient treated with antithyroid drugs. This chain joins TRBV3-1 and TRBJ1-3, with D unclear. This sequence was found in a man aged 30-40 years with Graves disease. This chain's CDR3 is CASSQVVAGGNTIYF. CDR3 sequence (DNA): TGTGCCAGCAGCCAAGTTGTTGCAGGTGGAAACACCATATATTTT. The whole variable domain, filled in from reference TRBV3-1 and TRBJ1-3, reads DTAVSQTPKYLVTQMGNDKSIKCEQNLGHDTMYWYKQDSKKFLKIMFSYNNKELIINETVPNRFSPKSPDKAHLNLHINSLELGDSAVYFCASSQVVAGGNTIYFGEGSWLTVV.